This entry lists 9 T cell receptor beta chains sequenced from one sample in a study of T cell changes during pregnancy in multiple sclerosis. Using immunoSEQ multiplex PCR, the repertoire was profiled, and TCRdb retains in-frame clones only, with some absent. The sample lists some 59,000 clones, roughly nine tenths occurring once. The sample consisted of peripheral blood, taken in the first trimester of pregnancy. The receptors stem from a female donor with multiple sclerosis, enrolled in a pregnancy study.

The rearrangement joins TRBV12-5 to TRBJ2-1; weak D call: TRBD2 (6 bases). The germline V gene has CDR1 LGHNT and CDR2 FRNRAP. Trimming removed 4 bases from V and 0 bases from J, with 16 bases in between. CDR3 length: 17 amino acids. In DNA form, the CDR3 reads TGTGCTAGTGGTTCACCTAGCGACTCGCCCTCCTACAATGAGCAGTTCTTC. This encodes CASGSPSDSPSYNEQFF.

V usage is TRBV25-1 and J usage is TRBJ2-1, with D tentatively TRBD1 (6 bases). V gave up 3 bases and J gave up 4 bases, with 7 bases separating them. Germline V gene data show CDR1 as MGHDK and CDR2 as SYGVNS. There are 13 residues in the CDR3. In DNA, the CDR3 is TGTGCCAGCAGTGATGGACAGTACAATGAGCAGTTCTTC. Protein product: CASSDGQYNEQFF.

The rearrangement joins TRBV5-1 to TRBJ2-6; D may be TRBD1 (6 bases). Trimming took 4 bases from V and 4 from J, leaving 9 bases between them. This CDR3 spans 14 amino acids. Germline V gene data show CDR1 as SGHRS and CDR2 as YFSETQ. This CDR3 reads CASSQGSGANVLTF. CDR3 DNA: TGCGCCAGCAGCCAGGGGTCAGGGGCCAACGTCCTGACTTTC.

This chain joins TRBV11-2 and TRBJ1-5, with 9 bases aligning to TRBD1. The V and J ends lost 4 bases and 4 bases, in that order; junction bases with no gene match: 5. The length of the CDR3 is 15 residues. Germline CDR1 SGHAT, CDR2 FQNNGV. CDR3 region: CASSSGTGRNQPQHF. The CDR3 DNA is TGTGCCAGCAGCTCGGGGACAGGGAGAAATCAGCCCCAGCATTTT.

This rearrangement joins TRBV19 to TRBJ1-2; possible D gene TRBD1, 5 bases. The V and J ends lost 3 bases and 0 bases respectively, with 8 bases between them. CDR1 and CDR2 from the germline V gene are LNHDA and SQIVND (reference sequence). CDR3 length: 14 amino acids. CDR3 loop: CASSIDSTNYGYTF. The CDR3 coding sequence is TGTGCCAGTAGTATCGACAGTACTAACTATGGCTACACCTTC. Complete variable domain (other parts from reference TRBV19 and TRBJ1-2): DGGITQSPKYLFRKEGQNVTLSCEQNLNHDAMYWYRQDPGQGLRLIYYSQIVNDFQKGDIAEGYSVSREKKESFPLTVTSAQKNPTAFYLCASSIDSTNYGYTFGSGTRLTVV.

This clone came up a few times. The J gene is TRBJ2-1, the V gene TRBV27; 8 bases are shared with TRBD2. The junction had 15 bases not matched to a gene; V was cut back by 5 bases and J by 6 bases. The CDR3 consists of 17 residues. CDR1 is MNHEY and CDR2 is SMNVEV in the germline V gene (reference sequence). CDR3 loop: CASSPQSRRAGGNEQFF. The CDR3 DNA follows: TGTGCCAGCAGTCCCCAGTCCCGCAGGGCGGGAGGCAATGAGCAGTTCTTC.

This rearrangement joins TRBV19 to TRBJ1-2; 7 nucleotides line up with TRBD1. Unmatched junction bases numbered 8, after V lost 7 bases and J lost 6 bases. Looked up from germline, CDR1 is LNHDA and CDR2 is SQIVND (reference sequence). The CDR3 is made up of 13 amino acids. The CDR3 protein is CASTLRDRDGYTF. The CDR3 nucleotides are TGTGCCAGTACCCTCCGAGACAGGGATGGCTACACCTTC.

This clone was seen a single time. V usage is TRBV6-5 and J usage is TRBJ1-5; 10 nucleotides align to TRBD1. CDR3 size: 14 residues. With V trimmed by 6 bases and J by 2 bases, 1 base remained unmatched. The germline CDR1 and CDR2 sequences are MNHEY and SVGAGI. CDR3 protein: CASRGTGGNQPQHF. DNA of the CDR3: TGTGCCAGCAGAGGGACAGGGGGCAATCAGCCCCAGCATTTT.

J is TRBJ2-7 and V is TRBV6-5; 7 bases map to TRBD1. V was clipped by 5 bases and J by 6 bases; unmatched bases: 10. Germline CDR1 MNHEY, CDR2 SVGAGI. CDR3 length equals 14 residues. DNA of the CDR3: TGTGCCAGCAGTCGGGACAGAGCTACTTTCGAGCAGTACTTC. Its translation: CASSRDRATFEQYF.